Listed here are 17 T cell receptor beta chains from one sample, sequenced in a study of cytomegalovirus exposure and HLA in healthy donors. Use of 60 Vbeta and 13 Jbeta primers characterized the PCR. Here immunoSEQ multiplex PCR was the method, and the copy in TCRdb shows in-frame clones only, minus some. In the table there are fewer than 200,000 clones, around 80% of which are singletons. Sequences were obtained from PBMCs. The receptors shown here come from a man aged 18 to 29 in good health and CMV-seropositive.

CDR3 in amino acids: CASSGTGYEQYF. CDR3 sequence (DNA): TGTGCCAGCAGCGGGACAGGTTACGAGCAGTACTTC. This sequence joins TRBV5-8 and TRBJ2-7; 8 positions match TRBD1. Germline CDR1 SGHTS, CDR2 YDEGEE. The CDR3 runs 12 residues. Losses at the gene ends were 4 bases for V and 4 bases for J; bases not matched to a gene: 1. The entire variable domain, with the rest obtained from reference TRBV5-8 and TRBJ2-7, is as follows: EAGVTQSPTHLIKTRGQQATLRCSPISGHTSVYWYQQALGLGLQFLLWYDEGEERNRGNFPPRFSGRQFPNYSSELNVNALELEDSALYLCASSGTGYEQYFGPGTRLTVT.

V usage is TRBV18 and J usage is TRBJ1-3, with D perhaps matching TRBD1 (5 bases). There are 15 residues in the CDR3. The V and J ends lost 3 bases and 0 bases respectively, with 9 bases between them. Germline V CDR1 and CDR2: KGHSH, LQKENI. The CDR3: CASSPLDSSGNTIYF. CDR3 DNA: TGTGCCAGCTCACCGCTTGACAGCTCTGGAAACACCATATATTTT.

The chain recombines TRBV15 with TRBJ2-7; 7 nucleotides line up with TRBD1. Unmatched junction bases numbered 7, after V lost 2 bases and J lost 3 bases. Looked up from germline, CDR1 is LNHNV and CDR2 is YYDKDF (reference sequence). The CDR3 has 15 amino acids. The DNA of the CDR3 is TGTGCCACCAGCAGATTTCGCGACAGGGTCTACGAGCAGTACTTC. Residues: CATSRFRDRVYEQYF. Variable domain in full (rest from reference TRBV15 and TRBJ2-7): DAMVIQNPRYQVTQFGKPVTLSCSQTLNHNVMYWYQQKSSQAPKLLFHYYDKDFNNEADTPDNFQSRRPNTSFCFLDIRSPGLGDTAMYLCATSRFRDRVYEQYFGPGTRLTVT.

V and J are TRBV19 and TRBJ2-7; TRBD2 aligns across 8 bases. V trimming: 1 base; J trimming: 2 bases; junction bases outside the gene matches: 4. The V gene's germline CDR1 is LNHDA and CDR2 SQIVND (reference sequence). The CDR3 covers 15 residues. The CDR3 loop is CASSIVAGTPYEQYF. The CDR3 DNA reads TGTGCCAGTAGTATAGTAGCGGGAACCCCCTACGAGCAGTACTTC.

The CDR3 spells CASSPEPTEANYGYTF. CDR3 bases: TGTGCCAGCAGCCCAGAGCCGACAGAGGCTAACTATGGCTACACCTTC. The V gene is TRBV7-9, the J gene TRBJ1-2; maybe TRBD1 (5 bases). Germline V gene data show CDR1 as SEHNR and CDR2 as FQNEAQ (reference sequence). V shed 5 bases and J shed 0 bases, with 16 bases lying between them. The CDR3 is 16 amino acids.

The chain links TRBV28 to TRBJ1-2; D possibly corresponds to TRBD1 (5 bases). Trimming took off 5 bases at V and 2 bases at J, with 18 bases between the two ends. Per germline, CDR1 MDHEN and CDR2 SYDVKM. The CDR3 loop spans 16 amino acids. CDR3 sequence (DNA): TGTGCCAGCAGTCCCGTCTTGGGGGGTTCGAACTATGGCTACACCTTC. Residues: CASSPVLGGSNYGYTF.

The CDR3 region is CASSVAVGTDTQYF. The CDR3, as DNA: TGTGCCAGCAGCGTAGCTGTCGGCACAGATACGCAGTATTTT. The chain links TRBV9 to TRBJ2-3; D unclear. The germline CDR1 and CDR2 sequences are SGDLS and YYNGEE. The CDR3 spans 14 residues. Trimming left V 0 bases short and J 1 base short, with 6 bases between.

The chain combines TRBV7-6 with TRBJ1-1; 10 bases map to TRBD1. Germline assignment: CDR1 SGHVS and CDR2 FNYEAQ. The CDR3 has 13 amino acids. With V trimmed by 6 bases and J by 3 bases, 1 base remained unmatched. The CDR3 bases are TGTGCCAGCAGGGACAGGGGGGACACTGAAGCTTTCTTT. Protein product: CASRDRGDTEAFF.

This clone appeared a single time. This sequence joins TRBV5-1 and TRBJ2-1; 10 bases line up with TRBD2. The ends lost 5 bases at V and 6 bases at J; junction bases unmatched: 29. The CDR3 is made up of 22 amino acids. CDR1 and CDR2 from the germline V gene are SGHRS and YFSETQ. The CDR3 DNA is TGCGCCAGCAGGTTCGACGGTGGATTTACAGCGGGAGGGCCGTCGAGCACCAATGAGCAGTTCTTC. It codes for CASRFDGGFTAGGPSSTNEQFF.

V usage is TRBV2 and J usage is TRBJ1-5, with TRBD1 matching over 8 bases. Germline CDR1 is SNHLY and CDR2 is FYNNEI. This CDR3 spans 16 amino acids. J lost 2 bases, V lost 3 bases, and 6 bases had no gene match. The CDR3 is CASSDDRGVRNQPQHF. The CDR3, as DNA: TGTGCCAGCAGTGATGACAGGGGAGTACGCAATCAGCCCCAGCATTTT.

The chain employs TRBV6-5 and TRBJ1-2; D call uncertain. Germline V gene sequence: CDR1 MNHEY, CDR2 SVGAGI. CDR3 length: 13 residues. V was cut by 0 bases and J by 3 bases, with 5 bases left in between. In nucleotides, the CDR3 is TGTGCCAGCAGTTACTCTTCATACTATGGCTACACCTTC. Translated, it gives CASSYSSYYGYTF.

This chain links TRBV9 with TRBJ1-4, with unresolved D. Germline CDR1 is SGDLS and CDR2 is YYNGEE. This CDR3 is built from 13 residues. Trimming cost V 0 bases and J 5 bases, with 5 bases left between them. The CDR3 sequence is CASSVVPNEKLFF. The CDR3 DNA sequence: TGTGCCAGCAGCGTAGTCCCAAATGAAAAACTGTTTTTT. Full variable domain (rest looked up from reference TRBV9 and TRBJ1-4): DSGVTQTPKHLITATGQRVTLRCSPRSGDLSVYWYQQSLDQGLQFLIQYYNGEERAKGNILERFSAQQFPDLHSELNLSSLELGDSALYFCASSVVPNEKLFFGSGTQLSVL.

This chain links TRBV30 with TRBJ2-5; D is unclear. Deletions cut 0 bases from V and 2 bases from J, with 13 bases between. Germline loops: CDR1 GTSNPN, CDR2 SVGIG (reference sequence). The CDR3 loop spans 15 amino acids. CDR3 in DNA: TGTGCCTGGAGTGTAATTGAGGAACCACAAGAGACCCAGTACTTC. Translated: CAWSVIEEPQETQYF.

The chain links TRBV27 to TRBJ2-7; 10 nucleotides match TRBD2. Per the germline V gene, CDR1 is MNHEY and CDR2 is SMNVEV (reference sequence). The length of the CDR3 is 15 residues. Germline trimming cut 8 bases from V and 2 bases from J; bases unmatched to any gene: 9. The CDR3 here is CASAKTSGAAYEQYF. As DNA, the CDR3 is TGTGCCAGCGCCAAAACTAGCGGGGCCGCCTACGAGCAGTACTTC.

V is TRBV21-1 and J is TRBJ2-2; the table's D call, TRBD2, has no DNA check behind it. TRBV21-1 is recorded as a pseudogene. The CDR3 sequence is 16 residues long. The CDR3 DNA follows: TGTGCCAGCAGCAATTTTTGCGGGAGGGACACCGGGGAGCTGTTTTTT. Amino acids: CASSNFCGRDTGELFF.

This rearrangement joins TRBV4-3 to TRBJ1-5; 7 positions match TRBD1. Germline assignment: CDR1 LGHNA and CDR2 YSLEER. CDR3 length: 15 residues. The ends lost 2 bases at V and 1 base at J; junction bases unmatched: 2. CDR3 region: CASSQYRGSNQPQHF. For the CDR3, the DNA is TGCGCCAGCAGCCAATACAGGGGAAGCAATCAGCCCCAGCATTTT.

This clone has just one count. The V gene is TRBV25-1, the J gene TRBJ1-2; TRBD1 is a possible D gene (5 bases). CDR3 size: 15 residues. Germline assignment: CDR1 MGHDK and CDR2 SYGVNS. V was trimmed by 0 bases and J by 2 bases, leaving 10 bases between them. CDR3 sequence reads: CASSEYGAGNYGYTF. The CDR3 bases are TGTGCCAGCAGTGAATACGGAGCAGGGAACTATGGCTACACCTTC.